These T cell receptor beta chains were read from a single sample in a study of shared clonotypes between healthy human individuals. TCRdb's table, derived via immunoSEQ multiplex PCR, lists solely in-frame clones and lacks some. The profile covers 2 million to 2.5 million clones, with around 93% appearing a single time and 0.37% taken by the ten largest. Source material: naive CD4+ T cells from PBMCs. The receptors come from a man aged 18 to 29 in good health. Some clones in this sample may be carry-over from other donors' samples. The CDR3 runs from the conserved cysteine through the conserved F or W. D genes are given only for firm matches. A clone size is listed for some rows: how often the clone was seen (once, few, many), or a class if it is expanded.

j_call	d_call	v_call	clone_size	cdr3_aa	cdr3_nt
TRBJ1-1	TRBD1	TRBV5-1	-	CASSVGAGGTGDRYTEAFF	TGCGCCAGCAGCGTTGGGGCGGGTGGGACAGGGGATAGATATACTGAAGCTTTCTTT
TRBJ1-3	-	TRBV28	-	CASSPPVGPGNTIYF	TGTGCCAGCAGCCCACCCGTGGGGCCCGGAAACACCATATATTTT
TRBJ1-5	-	TRBV19	-	CASSIVEYPRPQHF	TGTGCCAGTAGTATAGTTGAGTACCCGAGGCCCCAGCATTTT
TRBJ2-7	-	TRBV5-1	-	CASSSGPPSYEQYF	TGCGCCAGCAGCTCCGGGCCTCCGTCCTACGAGCAGTACTTC
TRBJ1-1	-	TRBV4-2	-	CASSLGRNTEAFF	TGTGCCAGCAGCCTCGGGAGGAACACTGAAGCTTTCTTT
TRBJ1-2	TRBD1	TRBV19	few	CASTPDRTLNYGYTF	TGTGCCAGTACCCCGGACAGGACCTTAAACTATGGCTACACCTTC
TRBJ1-5	-	TRBV27	-	CASRKQGGNQPQHF	TGTGCCAGCAGGAAACAGGGCGGCAATCAGCCCCAGCATTTT
TRBJ2-2	TRBD2	TRBV18	-	CASSGAGTTNTGELFF	TGTGCCAGCTCAGGCGCCGGGACTACGAACACCGGGGAGCTGTTTTTT
TRBJ2-2	-	TRBV5-1	-	CASSLAWEGELFF	TGCGCCAGCAGCTTGGCCTGGGAGGGGGAGCTGTTTTTT
TRBJ1-2	-	TRBV7-9	-	CASSAGGYGYTF	TGTGCCAGCAGTGCGGGGGGCTATGGCTACACCTTC
TRBJ2-3	TRBD1	TRBV5-1	-	CASSMHRDRDTDTQYF	TGCGCCAGCAGCATGCACCGGGACAGGGACACAGATACGCAGTATTTT
TRBJ2-3	TRBD2	TRBV19	-	CASRLPGGHTDTQYF	TGTGCCAGTAGACTTCCGGGAGGCCACACAGATACGCAGTATTTT
TRBJ2-1	-	TRBV30	once	CAWSRLEGRNEQFF	TGTGCCTGGAGCCGGTTGGAGGGCCGAAATGAGCAGTTCTTC
TRBJ1-5	TRBD1	TRBV6-5	-	CASSYLDRGPQHF	TGTGCCAGCAGTTACCTCGACAGGGGCCCCCAGCATTTT
TRBJ2-4	-	TRBV4-1	-	CASSQSFGILDIQYF	TGCGCCAGCAGCCAATCGTTTGGAATCCTCGACATTCAGTACTTC
TRBJ1-1	-	TRBV6-6	-	CASSYSSGSEAFF	TGTGCCAGCAGTTACTCGTCTGGGTCTGAAGCTTTCTTT
TRBJ2-7	-	TRBV5-4	-	CASSFTPLEAVEQYF	TGTGCCAGCAGCTTCACCCCCCTGGAGGCGGTCGAGCAGTACTTC
TRBJ2-7	TRBD2	TRBV4-1	-	CASSQEIAGPYEQYF	TGCGCCAGCAGCCAAGAAATAGCGGGACCCTACGAGCAGTACTTC
TRBJ2-1	-	TRBV7-2	-	CASSPRQAYNEQFF	TGTGCCAGCAGCCCGAGACAGGCCTACAATGAGCAGTTCTTC
TRBJ2-7	TRBD1	TRBV7-2	once	CASSLLGQGFKGEQYF	TGTGCCAGCAGCTTATTGGGACAGGGTTTTAAAGGCGAGCAGTACTTC
TRBJ2-2	TRBD1	TRBV7-3	-	CASSFGYRGTGELFF	TGTGCCAGCAGCTTCGGATACAGGGGCACCGGGGAGCTGTTTTTT
TRBJ2-7	TRBD1	TRBV6-5	-	CASSYYTGAAPEQYF	TGTGCCAGCAGTTATTATACAGGGGCGGCCCCCGAGCAGTACTTC
TRBJ2-7	TRBD2	TRBV28	-	CASSSQLAGSSYEQYF	TGTGCCAGCAGCTCACAACTAGCGGGAAGCTCCTACGAGCAGTACTTC
TRBJ2-3	-	TRBV11-3	-	CASSSGTDTQYF	TGTGCCAGCAGCTCGGGAACAGATACGCAGTATTTT
TRBJ2-3	-	TRBV7-9	-	CASSLAADTQYF	TGTGCCAGCAGCTTAGCGGCAGATACGCAGTATTTT
TRBJ2-7	TRBD1	TRBV5-1	few	CASSLGTGSVEQYF	TGCGCCAGCAGCTTGGGGACAGGGAGCGTCGAGCAGTACTTC
TRBJ1-5	-	TRBV28	-	CASSSGPGGNQPQHF	TGTGCCAGCAGTTCGGGTCCAGGGGGCAATCAGCCCCAGCATTTT
TRBJ2-3	-	TRBV29-1	-	CSVSKADTQYF	TGCAGCGTTTCTAAGGCAGATACGCAGTATTTT
TRBJ2-7	-	TRBV27	-	CASKSQQLSYEQYF	TGTGCCAGCAAGAGTCAACAACTTTCCTACGAGCAGTACTTC
TRBJ2-7	TRBD2	TRBV6-6	-	CASPALAAVYEQYF	TGTGCCAGCCCTGCCCTAGCGGCAGTTTACGAGCAGTACTTC
TRBJ2-7	TRBD1	TRBV27	-	CASSLRDSNYEQYF	TGTGCCAGCAGTTTAAGGGACAGTAATTACGAGCAGTACTTC
TRBJ2-6	-	TRBV7-9	-	CASSLAGQGVLTF	TGTGCCAGCAGCTTGGCTGGGCAGGGCGTCCTGACTTTC
TRBJ1-4	-	TRBV6-1	-	CASRERGSEKLFF	TGTGCCAGCAGGGAAAGGGGAAGTGAAAAACTGTTTTTT
TRBJ1-2	TRBD1	TRBV7-6	-	CASSLEQGANYGYTF	TGTGCCAGCAGCTTGGAACAGGGGGCTAACTATGGCTACACCTTC
TRBJ2-1	TRBD2	TRBV19	-	CASSIVRGLAYNEQFF	TGTGCCAGTAGTATAGTCAGGGGACTAGCGTACAATGAGCAGTTCTTC
TRBJ2-7	-	TRBV7-2	-	CASSLDGGGLANTYEQYF	TGTGCCAGCAGCTTGGACGGGGGAGGACTGGCCAACACCTACGAGCAGTACTTC
TRBJ1-1	-	TRBV7-8	-	CASSSQGNTEAFF	TGTGCCAGCAGTTCCCAGGGGAACACTGAAGCTTTCTTT
TRBJ2-1	TRBD2	TRBV2	-	CASGSSGSSTYNEQFF	TGTGCCAGCGGAAGTAGCGGGAGTTCTACTTACAATGAGCAGTTCTTC
TRBJ1-2	-	TRBV9	-	CASSLARQDGYGYTF	TGTGCCAGCAGCCTTGCCCGCCAGGACGGCTATGGCTACACCTTC
TRBJ2-3	-	TRBV9	-	CASSPSGPYTIDTQYF	TGTGCCAGCAGCCCGTCGGGACCTTACACAATAGATACGCAGTATTTT
TRBJ1-1	-	TRBV30	few	CAWSRGYPEAFF	TGTGCCTGGAGCAGGGGATATCCTGAAGCTTTCTTT
TRBJ2-1	-	TRBV7-3	-	CASSLIPSSYNEQFF	TGTGCCAGCAGCTTAATCCCGAGCTCCTACAATGAGCAGTTCTTC
TRBJ2-2	-	TRBV5-1	-	CASRVLLDTGELFF	TGCGCCAGCAGGGTCTTATTGGATACCGGGGAGCTGTTTTTT
TRBJ1-2	-	TRBV19	-	CASHRRIINYGYTF	TGTGCCAGTCACCGGCGGATCATTAACTATGGCTACACCTTC
TRBJ1-5	-	TRBV19	-	CASSIRRAVGDQPQHF	TGTGCCAGTAGTATCCGCCGGGCCGTAGGGGATCAGCCCCAGCATTTT
TRBJ2-1	-	TRBV5-1	-	CASSPEAAHEQFF	TGCGCCAGCAGCCCGGAAGCGGCTCATGAGCAGTTCTTC
TRBJ2-5	-	TRBV29-1	-	CSVSLTEQETQYF	TGCAGCGTCTCACTTACGGAGCAAGAGACCCAGTACTTC
TRBJ2-2	TRBD1	TRBV11-3	-	CASSLEAGGTGELFF	TGTGCCAGCAGCTTAGAGGCAGGGGGCACCGGGGAGCTGTTTTTT
TRBJ1-2	TRBD1	TRBV5-5	-	CASSLLQGVPGYTF	TGTGCCAGCAGCTTGTTGCAGGGGGTTCCTGGCTACACCTTC
TRBJ1-4	-	TRBV4-1	-	CASSQTPSGTRWEKLFF	TGCGCCAGCAGCCAAACTCCCTCCGGGACCCGATGGGAAAAACTGTTTTTT
TRBJ2-7	-	TRBV5-4	-	CASSVPQGGEQYF	TGTGCCAGCAGCGTACCCCAGGGGGGCGAGCAGTACTTC
TRBJ1-2	-	TRBV5-1	-	CASSRTQGKESGYTF	TGCGCCAGCAGCAGGACACAGGGTAAGGAGAGTGGCTACACCTTC
TRBJ1-1	-	TRBV2	-	CASGLYGGGTEAFF	TGTGCCAGCGGACTCTACGGGGGGGGCACTGAAGCTTTCTTT
TRBJ2-3	-	TRBV4-3	-	CASSQATRDTQYF	TGCGCCAGCAGCCAAGCTACCCGAGATACGCAGTATTTT
TRBJ1-2	-	TRBV6-1	-	CASSQARRGQSHGYTF	TGTGCCAGCAGTCAAGCCAGGCGGGGGCAAAGCCATGGCTACACCTTC
TRBJ2-5	-	TRBV7-8	-	CASSLTETQYF	TGTGCCAGCAGTTTAACAGAGACCCAGTACTTC
TRBJ2-2	-	TRBV5-4	few	CASSLGLPGELFF	TGTGCCAGCAGCTTGGGGCTACCCGGGGAGCTGTTTTTT